The sequence of this T cell receptor (beta chain) was determined in a study of cytomegalovirus exposure and HLA in healthy donors. As for this clone: Its antigen remains unknown.

Whole-study findings and limits: Later analysis indicated greater clonal expansion among HLA-associated TCR beta chains than among equally common other chains. From TCR beta sequences, most subjects' HLA-A and HLA-B alleles were reportedly predicted accurately. In vitro data verified a few CMV-associated chains as specific for CMV antigens. Some TCR beta chains (about 180 of them) were listed as cytomegalovirus-associated.

A multiplex PCR was run with 60 Vbeta primers and 13 Jbeta primers. Data came from immunoSEQ multiplex PCR; TCRdb stores just in-frame clones and leaves some out. This sample has some 100,000 clones, with about 70% found just once. The V gene's germline CDR1 is SGHAT and CDR2 FQNNGV. The CDR3 has 13 residues. Trimming removed 1 base at V and 5 bases at J, with 8 bases between. Sequencing used PBMCs. The clonotype comes from a woman aged 40 to 55 in good health and CMV-seronegative. V is TRBV11-2 and J is TRBJ2-5; no definite D call. The CDR3 sequence: CASSLGQVETQYF. The CDR3 DNA reads as TGTGCCAGCAGCTTAGGGCAGGTGGAGACCCAGTACTTC.